The clone carrying this TCR beta chain occurred many times. What it recognizes is unknown. These data belong to a study of early T cells in non-severe SARS-CoV-2 infection. Study overall: Alpha and beta chains were unpaired, from unsorted whole-blood bulk RNA. Notes on the study in general: Lookups in VDJdb leaned toward anti-spike CD8 responses and missed private and CD4 specificities.

Unique molecular identifiers were added to individual cDNA molecules. One entry per CDR3 protein results from TCRdb running MiXCR on the 5' RACE reads. The repertoire holds roughly 41,000 distinct CDR3 sequences, with 5.8% as singletons. Input material: whole blood. The receptor was isolated from an adult who was a healthcare worker with PCR-confirmed SARS-CoV-2 infection or an uninfected control (not recorded which).

The CDR3: CASSFGTGGADGTGELFF. DNA for the CDR3: TGTGCCAGCAGTTTCGGGACAGGGGGCGCAGATGGAACCGGGGAGCTGTTTTTT. The chain has TRBV12-3 or TRBV12-4 and TRBJ2-2, with 12 bases aligning to TRBD1. Trimming took 3 bases from V and 5 from J; bases not matched to a gene: 10. This CDR3 is built from 18 residues.